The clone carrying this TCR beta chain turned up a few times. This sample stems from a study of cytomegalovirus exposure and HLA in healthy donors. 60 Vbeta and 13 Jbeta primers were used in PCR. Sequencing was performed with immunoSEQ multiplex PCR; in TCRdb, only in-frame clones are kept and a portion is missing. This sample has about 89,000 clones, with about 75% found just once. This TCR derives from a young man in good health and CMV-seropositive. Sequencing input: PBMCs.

The CDR3 here is CASSLVPRSLNNYGYTF. In nucleotides, the CDR3 is TGTGCCAGCAGCTTGGTGCCCCGGAGCCTAAATAACTATGGCTACACCTTC. The chain combines TRBV5-6 with TRBJ1-2; D is ambiguous. This CDR3 has 17 amino acids. Germline V lookup: CDR1 SGHDT, CDR2 YYEEEE. V lost 0 bases and J 1 base, leaving 16 bases between the germline ends.